This T cell receptor (beta chain) originates from a study of T cells in Graves' hyperthyroidism and ophthalmopathy. The V end was cut by 5 bases, the J end by 5 bases, with 6 bases between. The CDR3 has 12 amino acids. Germline V gene lookup returns CDR1 KGHDR and CDR2 SFDVKD. There were TCR beta CDR3 regions amplified from RNA transcripts. The TCR CDR3 first-round RT-PCR relied on the HTBI primer set. MiXCR, run by TCRdb on the multiplex PCR reads, gives a single entry per CDR3 protein. Of almost 500,000 distinct CDR3 sequences listed, roughly 22% are singletons. For this clonotype: The antigen is not known.

Findings of the study overall: Onset of ophthalmopathy came a median roughly 6.4 months after the model predicted it.

PBMCs were obtained from 10 ml fresh peripheral blood. This clonotype was sampled from a woman between 65 and 79 years old with Graves' ophthalmopathy. Sequencing was performed on blood. This chain links TRBV24-1 with TRBJ2-1; D remains unclear. The CDR3 DNA is TGTGCCACCAGTGTTCGGAACAATGAGCAGTTCTTC. Encoded protein: CATSVRNNEQFF.